This record covers a single T cell receptor (beta chain). Its antigen is undetermined. Repertoires were generated with immunoSEQ multiplex PCR, while TCRdb's copy carries only in-frame clones and drops some. This table holds 950,000 to 1,300,000 clones, about 70% found once. These data originate in a study of shared clonotypes between healthy human individuals. Study details: With ages of 18 to 49, the donors were two women and a few men. Study-wide findings and caveats: Estimated clonotype richness was generally higher in naive than memory subsets.

This CDR3 region has 12 residues. CDR1 is ENHRY and CDR2 is SYGVKD in the germline V gene. V was clipped by 6 bases and J by 0 bases, with 6 bases between them. The chain links TRBV10-3 to TRBJ2-7, with D unresolved. The clonotype originates from a man between 18 and 35 years old in good health. The source material was memory CD4+ T cells sorted from blood. Subset noted: CD45RA-negative fraction. The CDR3 reads CAIRSLSYEQYF. For the CDR3, the DNA is TGTGCCATCAGGTCCCTCTCCTACGAGCAGTACTTC.